The TCR beta chain under discussion was sequenced for a study of shared clonotypes between healthy human individuals (dated by TCRdb to about 2020). Regarding the study in general: The cohort included a few men and two women between 18 and 49 years of age. The study deeply sequenced blood TCR repertoires of about five healthy adults to estimate repertoire size and the extent of clonotype sharing between individuals. Each donor's leukapheresis produced roughly between about 0.9 and 9.5 billion PBMCs. For each donor, CD4 naive and CD4 memory were each run on three plates, CD8 naive on two plates, and CD8 memory on one plate. To increase sequencing depth and limit assay-specific biases, different laboratories used diverse techniques to prepare libraries and sequence TCR repertoires.

With regard to this clone: Its antigen specificity is not known. Base-call qualities are not available, and no considerably larger clone is one nucleotide away.

TCR CDR3 regions were amplified from genomic DNA by multiplex PCR using the deep immunoSEQ assay. For each cell subset, the extracted genomic DNA was distributed evenly across all wells of several immunoSEQ 96-well plates, and each plate served as one replicate. Each replicate PCR for sorted subsets received around 210 ng genomic DNA, equal to 30,000 or so T cell genomes. Purified libraries were quantified with a Qubit 3.0 fluorometer, sized on a Bioanalyzer 2100, and re-quantified with the KAPA Library Quantification kit. Every immunoSEQ 96-well plate was sequenced on a separate single-read 150-cycle Illumina NextSeq 550 flow cell. The authors' analysis ran thus. Because the immunoSEQ output included only junctional sequences and no quality scores, the filtering could not be the same as the filtering used for full-length reads. Sequences were annotated with PyIR, a Python wrapper for IgBLAST v1.9, using IMGT germline references to assign V/J genes and CDR3. Reads with weak V/J assignments (E-value above 1e-6), missing CDR3, stop codons, out-of-frame junctions, or ambiguous translated residues were removed. V3J clonotypes were defined as sequences sharing an identical inferred V gene, J gene, and CDR3 amino acid sequence. Percentage overlap between repertoires was calculated by dividing the number of shared unique clonotypes by the size of the smaller repertoire. Three approaches were used to assess repertoire richness: RTK rarefaction, the Chao1 estimator, and Recon v2.1 estimates of unobserved clonotypes. OLGA was used to compute generation probabilities for all TCRbeta clonotypes that the gDNA method yielded from a few donors. Not all clones reach the TCRdb copy of this immuneACCESS table, which keeps in-frame sequences only. Checked studies attribute under half of the gap to unresolved V genes and leave the rest unexplained. V, J and clone size reflect that table, while D and trimming were determined from the DNA. This sample holds roughly 220,000 clones; approximately 65% were observed only once. Over 8.5% of the sample rests with the top ten.

The donors were healthy, HIV-negative adults with no recently reported acute infections or vaccinations. Every donor was a Caucasian adult residing in Nashville, Tennessee, USA. Magnetic negative selection was used to enrich CD4+ T cells, after which naive cells were positively selected on CD45RA and the negative fraction became the memory subset. After blood collection by leukapheresis, PBMCs were isolated using Ficoll-Histopaque density gradient centrifugation and then cryopreserved in the vapor phase of liquid nitrogen. Purity and quantity of every magnetically sorted T cell population were checked by analytical flow cytometry. From each sorted fraction, genomic DNA was isolated and quantified by UV absorbance on a Nanodrop 2000c. The CDR3 sequence holds 13 residues, the cysteine and phenylalanine included. The entry retains the CDR3 DNA only, 39 bases that are in frame from base 1. Trimming removed 4 bases from V and 4 bases from J, leaving 9 bases between the germline ends. Per the germline V gene (reference sequence), SEHNR is the CDR1 and FQNEAQ is the CDR2.

The research as a whole found: Around 5.4% of naive CD4, 3.5% of naive CD8, around 2.3% of memory CD4, and 0.4% of memory CD8 clonotypes were shared across several donors. Larger estimated clonotype richness was generally found for naive subsets than for memory subsets. Pairwise subsampling led to the expectation that sequencing depth would affect the degree of clonotype sharing among donors. Sampling was restricted to blood, and TCR repertoires in tissue are likely to differ from TCR repertoires in blood. Because the study included only a small number of donors, the genetic and exposure-history diversity represented was limited. Rarefaction of sorted-subset datasets indicated incomplete sequencing despite the large sequencing depth. Higher generation probabilities were observed for clonotypes shared by all four sorted-subset donors than for non-shared clonotypes.

The specimen was memory CD4+ T cells sorted from blood. The intended sense of this specimen's cell subset or site label: CD45RA-negative fraction. This TCR was sampled from a man younger than 40 in good health. This chain is built from TRBV7-9 and TRBJ2-3; confidence is insufficient to name the D gene. The CDR3 is CASSSQAADTQYF. DNA sequence: TGTGCCAGCAGCTCCCAGGCCGCAGATACGCAGTATTTT.